What follows are 29 T cell receptor beta chains derived from one specimen sequenced in a study of shared clonotypes between healthy human individuals. Sequenced by immunoSEQ multiplex PCR; TCRdb stores in-frame clones only, minus some. The repertoire consists of roughly 680,000 clones, with over 55% occurring once and the leading ten covering under 2%. The sequenced sample consisted of memory CD4+ T cells sorted from blood. Sample subset: CD45RA-negative fraction. The receptors originated from a woman in her thirties in good health.

The chain's CDR3 is CASSGGTGELFF. As DNA, the CDR3 is TGTGCCAGCAGCGGAGGGACCGGGGAGCTGTTTTTT. The chain recombines TRBV7-7 with TRBJ2-2, with a possible D match to TRBD2 (6 bases). Germline CDR1 reads SSHAT; CDR2 reads FNYEAQ (reference sequence). V lost 5 bases and J 5 bases, leaving 6 bases between the germline ends. The CDR3 has 12 amino acids.

The chain joins TRBV19 to TRBJ2-7; 9 nucleotides agree with TRBD2. This CDR3 is 14 amino acids long. The germline V gene has CDR1 LNHDA and CDR2 SQIVND (reference sequence). Trimming removed 5 bases from V and 3 bases from J; junction bases left unmatched: 5. CDR3 in DNA: TGTGCCAGTAGTCGGGCTAGCGGGATCTACGAGCAGTACTTC. This translates into CASSRASGIYEQYF.

The chain recombines TRBV11-2 with TRBJ2-5, with 9 nucleotides matching TRBD1. Trimming at V came to 5 bases and at J to 5 bases, leaving 3 bases not matched to a gene. Germline V lookup: CDR1 SGHAT, CDR2 FQNNGV. This CDR3 contains 13 residues. This CDR3 is CASSPGTGETQYF. DNA for the CDR3: TGTGCCAGCAGCCCCGGGACAGGGGAGACCCAGTACTTC.

The chain couples TRBV5-4 to TRBJ2-3, with TRBD2 matching 13 bases. Trimming removed 4 bases from V and 8 bases from J; junction bases left unmatched: 7. Germline V gives CDR1 SGHNT, CDR2 YYREEE (reference sequence). CDR3 length: 15 amino acids. The CDR3 region is CASSQLAGGGGTQYF. The CDR3 DNA follows: TGTGCCAGCAGCCAACTAGCGGGAGGGGGTGGTACGCAGTATTTT.

The chain uses TRBV25-1 and TRBJ2-2, with D maybe TRBD2 (7 bases). Germline values: CDR1 MGHDK, CDR2 SYGVNS. The V end was cut by 5 bases, the J end by 5 bases, with 15 bases between. This CDR3 comprises 15 residues. The CDR3 loop is CASSTGGLWTGELFF. The CDR3 DNA follows: TGTGCCAGCAGTACGGGGGGCTTGTGGACCGGGGAGCTGTTTTTT. The variable domain in full, completed from reference TRBV25-1 and TRBJ2-2, reads EADIYQTPRYLVIGTGKKITLECSQTMGHDKMYWYQQDPGMELHLIHYSYGVNSTEKGDLSSESTVSRIRTEHFPLTLESARPSHTSQYLCASSTGGLWTGELFFGEGSRLTVL.

This rearrangement joins TRBV28 to TRBJ1-1; D unclear. Germline V lookup: CDR1 MDHEN, CDR2 SYDVKM. The CDR3 is made up of 13 amino acids. Trimming pared 2 bases from V and 7 bases from J, leaving 11 bases between. This chain's CDR3 is CASSLGGTIEAFF. The CDR3 DNA reads TGTGCCAGCAGTTTAGGCGGCACTATTGAAGCTTTCTTT. Variable domain in full (rest from reference TRBV28 and TRBJ1-1): DVKVTQSSRYLVKRTGEKVFLECVQDMDHENMFWYRQDPGLGLRLIYFSYDVKMKEKGDIPEGYSVSREKKERFSLILESASTNQTSMYLCASSLGGTIEAFFGQGTRLTVV.

This clone showed up just a few times. The chain recombines TRBV11-2 with TRBJ2-5, with D perhaps matching TRBD2 (7 bases). Trimming cost V 3 bases and J 3 bases, with 14 bases left between them. Per germline, CDR1 SGHAT and CDR2 FQNNGV. The CDR3 totals 15 residues. Here the CDR3 reads CASSLGAGAEETQYF. CDR3 sequence (DNA): TGTGCCAGCAGCTTGGGGGCGGGAGCTGAAGAGACCCAGTACTTC. Filled out from reference TRBV11-2 and TRBJ2-5, the complete variable domain reads EAGVAQSPRYKIIEKRQSVAFWCNPISGHATLYWYQQILGQGPKLLIQFQNNGVVDDSQLPKDRFSAERLKGVDSTLKIQPAKLEDSAVYLCASSLGAGAEETQYFGPGTRLLVL.

This clone was seen a single time. This sample includes further DNA sequences coding for the same CDR3. The chain joins TRBV5-1 to TRBJ2-6; D remains unclear. In germline, CDR1 is SGHRS, CDR2 YFSETQ. This CDR3 comprises 14 residues. Deletions cut 3 bases from V and 2 bases from J, with 6 bases between. The CDR3, as DNA: TGCGCCAGCAGCTCCCCTACTGGGGCCAACGTCCTGACTTTC. Its translation is CASSSPTGANVLTF.

The chain carries TRBV29-1 and TRBJ2-1, with D perhaps matching TRBD1 or TRBD2 (5 bases each). Looked up from germline, CDR1 is SQVTM and CDR2 is ANQGSEA. The length of the CDR3 is 14 residues. Trimming left V 7 bases short and J 0 bases short, with 13 bases between. The CDR3 sequence is CSAGRGVSYNEQFF. Here the CDR3 DNA reads TGCAGCGCCGGACGAGGGGTCTCCTACAATGAGCAGTTCTTC.

The V gene is TRBV25-1, the J gene TRBJ2-5; TRBD1 matches 10 bases. Germline-derived CDR1 and CDR2 are MGHDK and SYGVNS. The length of the CDR3 is 15 residues. After removal of 7 bases from V and 5 bases from J, the junction contained 10 bases not matched to a gene. This CDR3 reads CASTDRDRGGETQYF. The CDR3 nucleotides are TGTGCCAGCACGGACCGGGACAGGGGTGGGGAGACCCAGTACTTC.

The V gene is TRBV30, the J gene TRBJ2-3, with D perhaps given as TRBD1 or TRBD2 (5 bases each). V lost 3 bases and J lost 5, with 15 bases in between. The CDR3 extends over 14 amino acids. CDR1 is GTSNPN and CDR2 is SVGIG in the germline V gene (reference sequence). As DNA, the CDR3 is TGTGCCTGGAGCACACAAGGGGAGAGAGATACGCAGTATTTT. This translates into CAWSTQGERDTQYF.

This clone came up a few times. The J gene is TRBJ1-1, the V gene TRBV11-2, with D unclear. Per the germline V gene, CDR1 is SGHAT and CDR2 is FQNNGV. This CDR3 has 11 amino acids. Trimming stripped 0 bases from V and 8 bases from J, with 4 bases between. This CDR3 reads CASSLEVEAFF. The CDR3 DNA reads as TGTGCCAGCAGCTTAGAGGTAGAAGCTTTCTTT.

To note about this clone: In the same sample, other DNA sequences code for this CDR3. This sequence joins TRBV2 and TRBJ1-2; tentatively, D is TRBD1 (5 bases). Trimming removed 6 bases from V and 4 bases from J, with 12 bases in between. The CDR3 runs 13 residues. Germline CDR1 is SNHLY and CDR2 is FYNNEI. The CDR3 loop reads CASRGDRGYGYTF. For the CDR3, the DNA is TGTGCCAGCAGGGGGGACCGGGGCTATGGCTACACCTTC. The whole variable domain, filled in from reference TRBV2 and TRBJ1-2, reads EPEVTQTPSHQVTQMGQEVILRCVPISNHLYFYWYRQILGQKVEFLVSFYNNEISEKSEIFDDQFSVERPDGSNFTLKIRSTKLEDSAMYFCASRGDRGYGYTFGSGTRLTVV.

This rearrangement joins TRBV18 to TRBJ2-6, with no clear D. Germline lookup yields CDR1 KGHSH and CDR2 LQKENI. V gave up 6 bases and J gave up 0 bases, with 6 bases separating them. This CDR3 is built from 14 residues. CDR3 amino acids: CASSAGSGANVLTF. The CDR3 DNA reads as TGTGCCAGCTCGGCTGGCTCTGGGGCCAACGTCCTGACTTTC.

This chain connects TRBV6-5 to TRBJ1-2; no definite D call. V lost 6 bases to trimming and J lost 2 bases, with 10 bases between them. Germline lookup yields CDR1 MNHEY and CDR2 SVGAGI. The CDR3 runs 13 residues. DNA for the CDR3: TGTGCCAGCAGGATGGACGCCAACTATGGCTACACCTTC. Translating gives CASRMDANYGYTF.

The chain joins TRBV5-1 to TRBJ2-5; no reliable D call. CDR3 length: 12 residues. Trimming took 4 bases from V and 1 from J, leaving 5 bases between them. Germline CDR1 SGHRS, CDR2 YFSETQ. The CDR3 nucleotides are TGCGCCAGCAGCCCATTCCAAGAGACCCAGTACTTC. As protein: CASSPFQETQYF.

The rearrangement uses TRBV6-1 and TRBJ2-1, with D unclear. The germline V gene encodes CDR1 MNHNS and CDR2 SASEGT. The CDR3 extends over 14 amino acids. V lost 0 bases, J lost 4 bases, and 7 bases lay in between. DNA for the CDR3: TGTGCCAGCAGTGAAGCGCGCCCATACAATGAGCAGTTCTTC. This gives the protein CASSEARPYNEQFF.

This clone has at least ten counts. The rearrangement joins TRBV5-1 to TRBJ1-5; 7 bases are shared with TRBD1. The CDR3 length is 16 residues. The germline CDR1 and CDR2 sequences are SGHRS and YFSETQ. The V segment lost 0 bases and the J segment 2 bases; nucleotides outside the gene matches: 5. CDR3 residues: CASSLEGGFGNQPQHF. CDR3 nucleotide sequence: TGCGCCAGCAGCTTGGAAGGGGGCTTTGGCAATCAGCCCCAGCATTTT.

V gene TRBV5-4 combines with J gene TRBJ2-3; 11 bases fit TRBD2. The V gene end was trimmed by 4 bases and the J gene end by 5 bases; junction bases not matched to a gene: 9. The CDR3 is made up of 16 amino acids. Germline values: CDR1 SGHNT, CDR2 YYREEE (reference sequence). The CDR3 reads CASSTAGTSGVDTQYF. The DNA of the CDR3 is TGTGCCAGCAGCACCGCCGGGACTAGCGGCGTAGATACGCAGTATTTT.

This clone was recorded a few times. This chain joins TRBV6-5 and TRBJ2-2; D is unresolved. Trimming took 8 bases from V and 4 from J, leaving 2 bases between them. Germline V gene sequence: CDR1 MNHEY, CDR2 SVGAGI. This CDR3 has 10 amino acids. In nucleotides, the CDR3 is TGTGCCAGCGGCACCGGGGAGCTGTTTTTT. Translating it yields CASGTGELFF.

V gene TRBV7-9 combines with J gene TRBJ2-7; D perhaps matches TRBD2 (6 bases). Trimming removed 5 bases at V and 3 bases at J, with 14 bases between. This CDR3 is 14 amino acids long. Germline lookup yields CDR1 SEHNR and CDR2 FQNEAQ (reference sequence). CDR3 region: CASSRGSGGYEQYF. The CDR3 nucleotides are TGTGCCAGCAGCCGGGGGTCAGGCGGCTACGAGCAGTACTTC.

In its sample, this clone was seen a few times. The gene calls are TRBV4-1 and TRBJ1-1; D is unresolved. Deletions cut 0 bases from V and 0 bases from J, with 2 bases between. Germline V lookup: CDR1 MGHRA, CDR2 YSYEKL. This CDR3 region has 13 residues. Written as DNA, the CDR3 is TGCGCCAGCAGCCAAGATATGAACACTGAAGCTTTCTTT. It yields the protein CASSQDMNTEAFF.

This chain connects TRBV7-9 to TRBJ2-2; no clear D gene. Germline CDR1 and CDR2: SEHNR and FQNEAQ (reference sequence). V lost 2 bases, J lost 0 bases, and 10 bases lay in between. The CDR3 consists of 16 residues. In nucleotides, the CDR3 is TGTGCCAGCAGCTTACGTACTAACCCGAACACCGGGGAGCTGTTTTTT. Protein sequence: CASSLRTNPNTGELFF.

The chain links TRBV6-1 to TRBJ2-3; tentative D call: TRBD2 (5 bases). Germline CDR1 is MNHNS and CDR2 is SASEGT. The CDR3 extends over 14 amino acids. Trimming took 4 bases from V and 2 from J, leaving 10 bases between them. CDR3 coding DNA: TGTGCCAGCAGTGCTAGCCGTGACACAGATACGCAGTATTTT. It yields the protein CASSASRDTDTQYF.

This clone was counted a few times. CDR3 sequence: CASSHPGTINQPQHF. The CDR3 region has the DNA TGCGCCAGCAGCCATCCCGGGACAATCAATCAGCCCCAGCATTTT. The chain joins TRBV4-1 to TRBJ1-5; D may be TRBD1 (6 bases). Germline assignment: CDR1 MGHRA and CDR2 YSYEKL. The V end lost 3 bases, the J end lost 3 bases, and 12 bases lay between the germline ends. This CDR3 is built from 15 residues.

The gene calls are TRBV28 and TRBJ2-2; D gene uncertain. V gave up 9 bases and J gave up 0 bases, with 8 bases separating them. Germline V gene lookup returns CDR1 MDHEN and CDR2 SYDVKM. The length of the CDR3 is 13 residues. For the CDR3, the DNA is TGTGCCAGTTATCAGGCGAACACCGGGGAGCTGTTTTTT. Its protein is CASYQANTGELFF. Together with reference TRBV28 and TRBJ2-2, the CDR3 gives the full variable domain: DVKVTQSSRYLVKRTGEKVFLECVQDMDHENMFWYRQDPGLGLRLIYFSYDVKMKEKGDIPEGYSVSREKKERFSLILESASTNQTSMYLCASYQANTGELFFGEGSRLTVL.

This chain uses TRBV19 with TRBJ1-5; 7 positions match TRBD1. The CDR3 is made up of 16 amino acids. CDR1 LNHDA and CDR2 SQIVND come from the germline V gene (reference sequence). Trimming removed 5 bases from V and 0 bases from J; junction bases left unmatched: 7. CDR3 sequence: CASSPGGGYSNQPQHF. CDR3 DNA sequence: TGTGCCAGTAGTCCAGGGGGGGGTTATAGCAATCAGCCCCAGCATTTT.

The V and J genes are TRBV6-1 and TRBJ2-2; 7 bases are shared with TRBD1. The CDR3 runs to 15 residues. The V segment lost 7 bases and the J segment 4 bases; nucleotides outside the gene matches: 9. Germline V gene data show CDR1 as MNHNS and CDR2 as SASEGT. CDR3 in amino acids: CASNSDRLVTGELFF. CDR3 DNA: TGTGCCAGCAATTCGGACAGGTTGGTCACCGGGGAGCTGTTTTTT.

This clone appeared once. The rearrangement uses TRBV28 and TRBJ2-7, with 10 bases that match TRBD2. J was trimmed by 6 bases and V by 6 bases; bases with no gene match: 11. The CDR3 has 15 residues. Per germline, CDR1 MDHEN and CDR2 SYDVKM. The CDR3 sequence is CASSTPGLAYGEQYF. CDR3 nucleotide sequence: TGTGCCAGCAGCACCCCGGGACTAGCGTATGGCGAGCAGTACTTC.